The rows below give T cell receptor beta chains drawn from one sample of a study of T cell responses to AZD1222 COVID-19 vaccine. TCRdb's copy holds only in-frame clones and misses some; the assay was immunoSEQ multiplex PCR. Of 84,000 or so clones listed, roughly 88% are singletons. The sequences come from peripheral blood, collected on day 0 of AZD1222 vaccination. Receptor source: an adult in good health. Each CDR3 is given with its conserved first and last residue. The D gene is left open where the match is weak. Not all rows give a size; the values are once, few, many and, for expanded clones, a class.

CASSLRLNSGANVLTF	TGCGCCAGCAGCTTAAGACTGAACTCTGGGGCCAACGTCCTGACTTTC	NA	NA	TRBV5-1	TRBJ2-6
CASSIWGEENQPQHF	TGTGCCAGTAGTATTTGGGGGGAAGAAAATCAGCCCCAGCATTTT	NA	NA	TRBV19	TRBJ1-5
CASSGSLYANTEAFF	TGTGCCAGCAGTGGGTCTCTTTATGCGAACACTGAAGCTTTCTTT	NA	NA	TRBV25-1	TRBJ1-1
CSASGQGDYGYTF	TGCAGTGCTAGTGGACAGGGAGACTATGGCTACACCTTC	TRBD1	NA	TRBV20-1	TRBJ1-2
CASSPPGNEKLFF	TGTGCCAGCTCACCACCGGGAAATGAAAAACTGTTTTTT	NA	once	TRBV18	TRBJ1-4
CAWSSDGNTEAFF	TGTGCCTGGAGCTCGGACGGAAACACTGAAGCTTTCTTT	NA	NA	TRBV30	TRBJ1-1
CASSFGDLDYGYTF	TGTGCCAGCAGCTTTGGGGATTTGGACTATGGCTACACCTTC	NA	NA	TRBV7-9	TRBJ1-2
CATLANLFWGGQPQHF	TGTGCCACCCTAGCAAACCTGTTTTGGGGAGGTCAGCCCCAGCATTTT	NA	NA	TRBV28	TRBJ1-5
CASSPKVDQPQHF	TGTGCCAGCTCACCGAAGGTAGACCAGCCCCAGCATTTT	NA	NA	TRBV18	TRBJ1-5
CASSFSGEPGNSPLHF	TGTGCCAGCAGTTTCTCAGGCGAGCCGGGTAATTCACCCCTCCACTTT	NA	NA	TRBV27	TRBJ1-6
CASSYAGQVGNEQFF	TGTGCCAGCAGCTACGCAGGACAGGTGGGCAATGAGCAGTTCTTC	TRBD1	NA	TRBV3-1/TRBV3-2	TRBJ2-1
CASESSEKREGEQFF	TGTGCCAGCGAGAGCTCGGAAAAGCGTGAGGGTGAGCAGTTCTTC	NA	NA	TRBV28	TRBJ2-1
CASSADNSPLHF	TGTGCCAGCAGCGCCGATAATTCACCCCTCCACTTT	NA	once	TRBV9	TRBJ1-6
CASSPTKSDGYTF	TGTGCCAGCAGTCCAACAAAATCGGATGGCTACACCTTC	NA	NA	TRBV12-3/TRBV12-4	TRBJ1-2
CASTGVAEAFF	TGTGCCAGTACAGGGGTCGCTGAAGCTTTCTTT	NA	NA	TRBV19	TRBJ1-1
CASAQRGAYEQYF	TGCGCCAGCGCACAGCGGGGAGCCTACGAGCAGTACTTC	TRBD2	NA	TRBV10-2	TRBJ2-7
CASSLVGGQGIYEQYF	TGTGCCAGCAGTTTGGTCGGGGGACAGGGAATCTACGAGCAGTACTTC	TRBD1	few	TRBV27	TRBJ2-7
CASSYSTYEQYF	TGTGCCAGCAGTTATTCCACCTACGAGCAGTACTTC	NA	NA	TRBV6-1	TRBJ2-7
CASSLSLNTEAFF	TGTGCCAGCAGCTTGAGTCTGAACACTGAAGCTTTCTTT	NA	NA	TRBV11-2	TRBJ1-1
CASSPFGQGPPETQYF	TGTGCCAGCTCACCTTTCGGACAGGGTCCACCGGAGACCCAGTACTTC	TRBD1	NA	TRBV18	TRBJ2-5
CASSLVNRDTDTQYF	TGCGCCAGCAGCTTGGTCAACCGGGACACAGATACGCAGTATTTT	NA	NA	TRBV5-1	TRBJ2-3
CASTSDRLFTEAFF	TGTGCCAGTACCTCCGACAGGCTTTTCACTGAAGCTTTCTTT	NA	NA	TRBV19	TRBJ1-1
CASSTITSGSRNEQFF	TGTGCCAGCAGTACCATTACTAGCGGGAGTCGGAATGAGCAGTTCTTC	TRBD2	NA	TRBV6-2/TRBV6-3	TRBJ2-1
CASSPGFEKLFF	TGTGCCAGCAGTCCAGGGTTTGAAAAACTGTTTTTT	NA	NA	TRBV12-3/TRBV12-4	TRBJ1-4
CASSAVGAVTSTDTQYF	TGTGCCAGCAGCGCCGTAGGTGCAGTCACTAGCACAGATACGCAGTATTTT	NA	NA	TRBV11-2	TRBJ2-3
CASSLADSGNTIYF	TGTGCCAGCAGCTTGGCCGACTCTGGAAACACCATATATTTT	NA	NA	TRBV5-5	TRBJ1-3
CASSRGQGYTGELFF	TGTGCCAGCAGCCGAGGACAGGGTTACACCGGGGAGCTGTTTTTT	TRBD1	NA	TRBV3-1/TRBV3-2	TRBJ2-2
CASSRDRRNYGYTF	TGTGCCAGTAGCCGGGACAGACGAAACTATGGCTACACCTTC	TRBD1	NA	TRBV19	TRBJ1-2
CASSGATPLSSYNSPLHF	TGTGCCAGCAGTGGGGCAACGCCTCTGAGCTCCTATAATTCACCCCTCCACTTT	NA	NA	TRBV6-1	TRBJ1-6
CSVGSSSYEQYF	TGCAGCGTGGGGAGCTCCTCCTACGAGCAGTACTTC	NA	NA	TRBV29-1	TRBJ2-7
CASSQGTLNTEAFF	TGTGCCAGCAGCCAGGGGACTTTGAACACTGAAGCTTTCTTT	NA	NA	TRBV7-9	TRBJ1-1
CASSPDRTALTF	TGTGCCAGCAGCCCTGACCGGACAGCCCTCACCTTC	NA	NA	TRBV7-2	TRBJ1-2
CAISDAGLAGEDNEQFF	TGTGCCATCAGTGATGCCGGACTAGCGGGAGAAGACAATGAGCAGTTCTTC	TRBD2	NA	TRBV10-3	TRBJ2-1
CASSLVPRKDIQYF	TGTGCCAGCAGCTTGGTCCCTCGTAAGGACATTCAGTACTTC	NA	NA	TRBV5-5	TRBJ2-4
CASKEDLRNEQYF	TGTGCCAGCAAGGAGGACTTGAGGAACGAGCAGTACTTC	NA	NA	TRBV6-5	TRBJ2-7
CASRWAERTEAFF	TGCGCCAGCAGATGGGCGGAACGGACTGAAGCTTTCTTT	NA	few	TRBV5-1	TRBJ1-1
CASKGASGTGVGEQYF	TGTGCCAGCAAGGGGGCTTCCGGGACAGGGGTGGGCGAGCAGTACTTC	TRBD1	NA	TRBV25-1	TRBJ2-7
CASSLEGETEAFF	TGTGCCAGCAGCTTGGAAGGGGAAACTGAAGCTTTCTTT	NA	NA	TRBV11-3	TRBJ1-1
CASGLTGGNQPQHF	TGTGCCAGCGGTTTGACAGGGGGTAATCAGCCCCAGCATTTT	TRBD1	NA	TRBV6-5	TRBJ1-5
CASNLHDEQFF	TGCGCCAGCAACTTACACGATGAGCAGTTCTTC	NA	NA	TRBV5-1	TRBJ2-1
CASGSGPHEQYF	TGTGCCAGCGGGAGTGGGCCACACGAGCAGTACTTC	NA	NA	TRBV6-5	TRBJ2-7
CASSRGTGVRSPLHF	TGTGCCAGCAGTAGAGGGACAGGGGTTCGTTCACCCCTCCACTTT	TRBD1	few	TRBV6-5	TRBJ1-6
CATLQGRVETQYF	TGCGCCACCCTACAGGGTAGGGTAGAGACCCAGTACTTC	NA	NA	TRBV10-1	TRBJ2-5
CASSQDQTGGEKLFF	TGTGCCAGCAGCCAAGACCAGACAGGGGGTGAAAAACTGTTTTTT	TRBD1	NA	TRBV3-1/TRBV3-2	TRBJ1-4
CASSDYLKIYEQYF	TGCGCCAGCAGCGACTACCTAAAGATCTACGAGCAGTACTTC	NA	NA	TRBV5-1	TRBJ2-7
CASSPRGGPEAFF	TGTGCCAGCAGCCCCAGGGGGGGGCCTGAAGCTTTCTTT	TRBD1	NA	TRBV3-1/TRBV3-2	TRBJ1-1
CASSLWTAGDSEQYF	TGTGCCAGCAGTCTCTGGACAGCCGGTGATTCCGAGCAGTACTTC	NA	NA	TRBV28	TRBJ2-7
CASSLGGTGGETQYF	TGTGCCAGCAGCTTGGGGGGGACAGGGGGCGAGACCCAGTACTTC	TRBD1	NA	TRBV5-4	TRBJ2-5
CASSLRRTSGGTDTQYF	TGTGCCAGCAGCTTACGCCGGACTAGCGGAGGCACAGATACGCAGTATTTT	TRBD2	NA	TRBV7-8	TRBJ2-3
CASSPPAGSHRNEQFF	TGTGCCAGCAGCCCCCCGGCGGGATCGCATCGCAATGAGCAGTTCTTC	NA	NA	TRBV6-2/TRBV6-3	TRBJ2-1
CASLGSSVREGYTF	TGTGCCAGCCTTGGGTCCAGCGTGAGGGAAGGCTACACCTTC	NA	NA	TRBV6-5	TRBJ1-2
CSVGPPGTSVYEQYF	TGCAGCGTTGGCCCTCCCGGGACTAGCGTCTACGAGCAGTACTTC	TRBD2	once	TRBV29-1	TRBJ2-7
CASSFGLAEQETQYF	TGTGCCAGCAGCTTCGGACTAGCGGAACAAGAGACCCAGTACTTC	TRBD2	NA	TRBV7-9	TRBJ2-5
CASSDPGEGSRTEAFF	TGTGCCAGCAGTGATCCAGGGGAGGGGAGTCGGACTGAAGCTTTCTTT	NA	NA	TRBV2	TRBJ1-1
CASSLGGKQPQHF	TGTGCCAGCTCCCTGGGGGGAAAACAGCCCCAGCATTTT	NA	few	TRBV27	TRBJ1-5